This passage covers 5 T cell receptor beta chains from one sample sequenced in a study of blood T cells in healthy people across ages. Primed by a sample-barcoded 5' primer and a J-beta primer mix, a second PCR proceeded for roughly 7 to 12 cycles. One entry per CDR3 protein results from TCRdb running MiXCR on the 5' RACE reads. The sample contains about 640,000 distinct CDR3 sequences, 35% to 50% of which appear only once. Source material: blood. The receptors come from an elderly man in good health.

This chain links TRBV3-1 with TRBJ2-1; D gene unclear. The CDR3 totals 15 residues. The germline V and J ends were trimmed by 0 bases and 7 bases, with 13 bases remaining between them. Germline-derived CDR1 and CDR2 are LGHDT and YNNKEL (reference sequence). CDR3 amino acids: CASSQDLGYTNEQFF. In nucleotides, the CDR3 is TGTGCCAGCAGCCAAGATTTGGGATATACAAATGAGCAGTTCTTC.

This clonotype has just one count. Here the CDR3 reads CASGEAGDTGANVLTF. In nucleotides, the CDR3 is TGTGCCAGCGGTGAAGCGGGGGACACCGGGGCCAACGTCCTGACTTTC. The J gene is TRBJ2-6, the V gene TRBV7-2; 8 bases match TRBD2. Germline trimming cut 8 bases from V and 4 bases from J; bases unmatched to any gene: 10. The CDR3 is 16 amino acids. Looked up from germline, CDR1 is SGHTA and CDR2 is FQGNSA.

The genes are TRBV4-3 and TRBJ1-2, with D uncertain. With 4 bases removed from V and 5 bases from J, the gap between germline ends came to 17 bases. Germline values: CDR1 LGHNA, CDR2 YSLEER. This CDR3 is built from 15 residues. The CDR3, as DNA: TGCGCCAGCAGCCGAACCCTACAGAGGACTTATGGCTACACCTTC. Translation: CASSRTLQRTYGYTF.

There are a few counts of this clonotype. The rearrangement uses TRBV5-1 and TRBJ1-2; no clear D. This CDR3 is 15 amino acids long. Germline V gene lookup returns CDR1 SGHRS and CDR2 YFSETQ. V was pared by 4 bases and J by 4 bases, with 17 bases between. CDR3 DNA: TGCGCCAGCAGCACCGGAGACGTCTCGGCCTATGGCTACACCTTC. It codes for CASSTGDVSAYGYTF.

The chain is built from TRBV4-3 and TRBJ2-3; 12 bases are a match to TRBD1. CDR3 length: 16 amino acids. Trimming took 3 bases from V and 5 from J; bases not matched to a gene: 6. Germline V gene data show CDR1 as LGHNA and CDR2 as YSLEER. For the CDR3, the DNA is TGCGCCAGCAGCCAGTCCGGGACAGGGGGCGTAGATACGCAGTATTTT. Residues: CASSQSGTGGVDTQYF.